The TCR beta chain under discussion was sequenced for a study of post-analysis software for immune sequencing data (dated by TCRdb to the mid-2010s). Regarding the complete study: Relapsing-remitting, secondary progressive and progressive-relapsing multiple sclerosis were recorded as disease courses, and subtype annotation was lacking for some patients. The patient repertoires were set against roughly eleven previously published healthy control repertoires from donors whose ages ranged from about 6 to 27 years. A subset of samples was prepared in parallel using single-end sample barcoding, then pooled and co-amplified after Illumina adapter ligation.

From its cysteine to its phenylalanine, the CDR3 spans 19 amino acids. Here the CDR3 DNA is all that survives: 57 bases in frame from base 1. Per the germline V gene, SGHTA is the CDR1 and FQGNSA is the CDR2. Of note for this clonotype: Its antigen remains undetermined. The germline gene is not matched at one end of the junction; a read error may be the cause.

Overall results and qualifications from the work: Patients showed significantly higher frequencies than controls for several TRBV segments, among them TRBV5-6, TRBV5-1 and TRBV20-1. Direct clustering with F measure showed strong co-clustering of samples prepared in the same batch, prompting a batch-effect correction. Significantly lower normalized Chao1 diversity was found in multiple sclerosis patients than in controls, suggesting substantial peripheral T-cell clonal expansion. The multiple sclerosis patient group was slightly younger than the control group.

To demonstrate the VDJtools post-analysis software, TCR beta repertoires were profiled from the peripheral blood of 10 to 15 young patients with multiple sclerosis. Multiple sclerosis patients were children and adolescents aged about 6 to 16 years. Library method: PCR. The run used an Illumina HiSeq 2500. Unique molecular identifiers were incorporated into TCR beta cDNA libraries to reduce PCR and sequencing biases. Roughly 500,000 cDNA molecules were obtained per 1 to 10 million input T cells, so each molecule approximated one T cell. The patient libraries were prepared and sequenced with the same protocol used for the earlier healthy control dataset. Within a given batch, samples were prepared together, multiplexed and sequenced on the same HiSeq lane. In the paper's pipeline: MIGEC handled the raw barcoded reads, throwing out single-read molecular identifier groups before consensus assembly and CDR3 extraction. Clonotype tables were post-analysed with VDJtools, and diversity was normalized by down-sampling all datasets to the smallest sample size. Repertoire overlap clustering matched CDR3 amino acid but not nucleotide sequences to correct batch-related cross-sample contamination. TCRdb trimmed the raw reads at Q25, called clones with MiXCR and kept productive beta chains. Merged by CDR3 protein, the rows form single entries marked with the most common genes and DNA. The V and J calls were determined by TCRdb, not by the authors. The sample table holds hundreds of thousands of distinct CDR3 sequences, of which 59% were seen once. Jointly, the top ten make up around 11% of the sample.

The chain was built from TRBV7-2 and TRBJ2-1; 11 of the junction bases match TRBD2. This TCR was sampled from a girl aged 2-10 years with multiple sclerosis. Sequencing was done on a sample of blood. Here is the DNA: TGTGCCGGCAGCTCAAGCCCTGAGACTAGCGGGATTAACTACAATGAGCAGTTCTTC. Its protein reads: CAGSSSPETSGINYNEQFF.